A selection of T cell receptor beta chains follows, all from one sample in a study of post-analysis software for immune sequencing data. MiXCR, applied by TCRdb to the PCR reads, yields one record per CDR3 protein. The sample contains about 170,000 distinct CDR3 sequences, around 30% of which appear only once. The sequencing input was blood. Receptors were obtained from a girl aged 5-17 years with multiple sclerosis. The CDR3 runs from the conserved cysteine through the conserved F or W. The D gene is left open where the match is weak. Only some rows state a clone size, as once, few, many or a class for expanded clones.

TRBV10-3	TRBD1	TRBJ2-7	many	CAISESISDRGSSGEQYF	TGTGCCATCAGTGAGTCGATATCCGACAGGGGATCTTCCGGCGAGCAGTACTTC
TRBV12-3/TRBV12-4	-	TRBJ2-7	-	CASSWIQAHEQYF	TGTGCCAGCAGTTGGATCCAGGCCCACGAGCAGTACTTC
TRBV12-3/TRBV12-4	TRBD2	TRBJ2-7	many	CASSLGTSGRQYF	TGTGCCAGCAGCTTAGGGACTAGCGGGAGGCAGTACTTC
TRBV4-1	TRBD2	TRBJ2-6	many	CASSRTSGYSGANVLTF	TGCGCCAGCAGCCGGACTAGCGGGTACTCTGGGGCCAACGTCCTGACTTTC
TRBV12-3/TRBV12-4	-	TRBJ2-2	few	CASSWDKGNGELFF	TGTGCCAGCAGTTGGGACAAAGGGAACGGGGAGCTGTTTTTT
TRBV14	-	TRBJ1-6	few	CASSPYRGVQDSPLHF	TGTGCCAGCAGCCCCTATCGGGGGGTTCAGGATTCACCCCTCCACTTT
TRBV12-3/TRBV12-4	TRBD2	TRBJ2-1	few	CASSSRTSGTYNEQFF	TGTGCCAGCAGTTCCCGGACTAGCGGAACCTACAATGAGCAGTTCTTC
TRBV19	-	TRBJ2-7	-	CASSSGEGEQYF	TGTGCCAGTAGCTCAGGGGAGGGCGAGCAGTACTTC
TRBV6-5	TRBD1	TRBJ1-2	-	CASSKGTGGSYGYTF	TGTGCCAGCAGTAAGGGGACAGGGGGCTCCTATGGCTACACCTTC
TRBV20-1	TRBD2	TRBJ2-5	few	CSARDRSGRRYEEETQYF	TGCAGTGCTAGAGACAGGAGCGGGAGACGGTACGAGGAAGAGACCCAGTACTTC
TRBV29-1	-	TRBJ1-2	-	CSVPQTFYGYTF	TGCAGCGTCCCACAGACGTTCTATGGCTACACCTTC
TRBV25-1	TRBD1	TRBJ2-7	-	CASSDRQGCHEQYF	TGTGCCAGCAGTGACAGACAGGGTTGCCACGAGCAGTACTTC
TRBV5-1	-	TRBJ2-1	-	CANSLQGEGYNEQFF	TGCGCCAACAGCTTGCAAGGAGAAGGTTACAATGAGCAGTTCTTC
TRBV11-2	-	TRBJ1-6	-	CASSSGAPLHF	TGTGCCAGCAGCTCCGGAGCACCCCTCCACTTT
TRBV10-3	-	TRBJ2-5	many	CAVSESRGIDLQETQYF	TGTGCCGTCAGTGAGTCTCGGGGAATCGACCTCCAAGAGACCCAGTACTTC
TRBV4-2	-	TRBJ2-6	many	CASSRNFESAGANVLTF	TGTGCCAGCAGCCGGAACTTCGAGAGCGCTGGGGCCAACGTCCTGACTTTC
TRBV27	-	TRBJ1-2	few	CASRRRQIAYGYTF	TGTGCCAGTCGGCGACGGCAGATCGCCTATGGCTACACCTTC
TRBV29-1	TRBD1	TRBJ1-5	-	CSVKQGASSNQPQHF	TGCAGCGTTAAACAGGGGGCATCTAGCAATCAGCCCCAGCATTTT
TRBV12-5	-	TRBJ1-1	-	CASEGGMNTEAFF	TGTGCTAGTGAGGGAGGAATGAACACTGAAGCTTTCTTT
TRBV4-1	-	TRBJ1-2	many	CASSQAQALLHVSYGYTF	TGCGCCAGCAGCCAAGCGCAGGCGCTTCTCCACGTGAGCTATGGCTACACCTTC
TRBV7-6	-	TRBJ2-1	-	CASSPLDGNEQFF	TGTGCCAGCAGCCCACTAGACGGCAATGAGCAGTTCTTC
TRBV5-1	-	TRBJ2-7	many	CASSLYTQGAYEQYF	TGCGCCAGCAGCTTGTATACACAGGGAGCCTACGAGCAGTACTTC
TRBV4-1	-	TRBJ1-2	many	CASSQDNAGQSNYGYTF	TGCGCCAGCAGCCAAGATAACGCTGGACAGAGTAACTATGGCTACACCTTC
TRBV12-3/TRBV12-4	-	TRBJ1-1	-	CASSVQGGGTEAFF	TGTGCCAGCAGTGTCCAGGGAGGGGGCACTGAAGCTTTCTTT
TRBV7-8	-	TRBJ2-7	-	CASSLRSGSPNEQYF	TGTGCCAGCAGCTTAAGGTCGGGATCCCCTAACGAGCAGTACTTC
TRBV29-1	TRBD1	TRBJ1-1	few	CSVVGQGGHTEAFF	TGCAGCGTTGTGGGACAGGGGGGTCACACTGAAGCTTTCTTT
TRBV20-1	TRBD1	TRBJ1-1	few	CRGRQGNGEAFF	TGCAGGGGGCGACAGGGGAACGGTGAAGCTTTCTTT
TRBV18	-	TRBJ1-2	-	CASSPRADYGYTF	TGTGCCAGCTCACCCAGGGCGGACTATGGCTACACCTTC
TRBV3-1	-	TRBJ1-6	few	CASSQMLAGGNSPLHF	TGTGCCAGCAGCCAAATGCTCGCTGGAGGTAATTCACCCCTCCACTTT
TRBV4-1	-	TRBJ2-3	many	CASSLEPQPNADTQYF	TGCGCCAGCAGCCTGGAGCCGCAGCCTAACGCCGATACGCAGTATTTT
TRBV20-1	-	TRBJ2-3	few	CSASTVSTDTQYF	TGCAGTGCTTCGACAGTCTCCACAGATACGCAGTATTTT
TRBV7-7	TRBD1	TRBJ2-2	-	CASSRGTDTGELFF	TGTGCTAGCAGCAGAGGGACAGACACCGGGGAGCTGTTTTTT
TRBV27	-	TRBJ1-2	many	CASSFEGGGGYTF	TGTGCCAGCAGTTTCGAGGGAGGGGGTGGCTACACCTTC
TRBV20-1	-	TRBJ2-7	-	CSARDARSPQYF	TGCAGTGCTAGAGACGCTCGTTCTCCCCAGTACTTC
TRBV9	-	TRBJ2-7	many	CASSVTGGEQYF	TGTGCCAGCAGCGTTACCGGCGGAGAGCAGTACTTC
TRBV6-4	TRBD2	TRBJ2-3	few	CASSDAGGSTDTQYF	TGTGCCAGCAGTGACGCGGGAGGTTCGACAGATACGCAGTATTTT
TRBV2	-	TRBJ2-3	many	CASRPGDPTQYF	TGTGCCAGCAGACCGGGAGACCCAACGCAGTATTTT
TRBV3-1	-	TRBJ2-1	many	CASSQDFGEAYNEQFF	TGTGCCAGCAGCCAAGATTTCGGGGAGGCCTACAATGAGCAGTTCTTC
TRBV20-1	-	TRBJ2-3	-	CNARLASDTQYF	TGCAATGCTAGGCTAGCCTCAGATACGCAGTATTTT
TRBV5-1	-	TRBJ1-5	-	CASSKAGDQPQHF	TGCGCCAGCAGCAAGGCAGGAGATCAGCCCCAGCATTTT
TRBV29-1	TRBD2	TRBJ2-5	-	CSVRGDEQYF	TGCAGCGTCCGGGGGGATGAGCAGTACTTC
TRBV20-1	TRBD2	TRBJ2-7	few	CSARDRLAGVYNEQYF	TGCAGTGCTAGAGATCGGCTAGCGGGAGTCTACAATGAGCAGTACTTC
TRBV19	-	TRBJ2-1	-	CASSGTGLFNEQFF	TGTGCCAGTTCAGGCACGGGACTCTTTAATGAGCAGTTCTTC
TRBV5-1	TRBD2	TRBJ2-1	-	CASSLREGYNEQFF	TGCGCCAGCAGCTTACGGGAGGGCTACAATGAGCAGTTCTTC
TRBV11-2	-	TRBJ2-7	many	CASRLHPGTTYEQYF	TGTGCCAGCAGACTTCACCCCGGGACAACCTACGAGCAGTACTTC
TRBV7-3	TRBD2	TRBJ2-3	-	CASSSTSGFTDTQYF	TGTGCCAGCAGCTCGACTAGCGGTTTCACAGATACGCAGTATTTT
TRBV5-1	TRBD2	TRBJ2-1	-	CASRPLAGGLGEQFF	TGCGCCAGCAGACCTCTAGCGGGGGGACTAGGTGAGCAGTTCTTC
TRBV5-8	TRBD1	TRBJ2-5	many	CASSPRDRGPSRETQYF	TGTGCCAGCAGCCCGCGGGACAGGGGACCATCTAGAGAGACCCAGTACTTC
TRBV20-1	TRBD2	TRBJ2-6	many	CSAPVGLAGAGANVLTF	TGCAGTGCCCCCGTGGGCTTAGCGGGGGCTGGGGCCAACGTCCTGACTTTC
TRBV6-5	TRBD1	TRBJ1-2	many	CASGSNGQGLEGYTF	TGTGCCAGCGGGTCAAACGGACAGGGATTGGAAGGCTACACCTTC
TRBV7-9	TRBD1	TRBJ2-1	many	CASSVDRGDNEQFF	TGTGCCAGCAGCGTCGACAGGGGAGACAATGAGCAGTTCTTC
TRBV5-1	-	TRBJ1-1	-	CASSLLRAIEGEAFF	TGCGCCAGCAGCTTGCTCAGGGCCATAGAGGGTGAAGCTTTCTTT
TRBV20-1	TRBD2	TRBJ2-1	many	CSARTSGSYNEQFF	TGCAGTGCTAGGACTAGCGGGTCTTACAATGAGCAGTTCTTC
TRBV24-1	-	TRBJ2-7	many	CATPGGGIIWSYEQYF	TGTGCCACCCCGGGAGGGGGCATAATTTGGTCCTACGAGCAGTACTTC